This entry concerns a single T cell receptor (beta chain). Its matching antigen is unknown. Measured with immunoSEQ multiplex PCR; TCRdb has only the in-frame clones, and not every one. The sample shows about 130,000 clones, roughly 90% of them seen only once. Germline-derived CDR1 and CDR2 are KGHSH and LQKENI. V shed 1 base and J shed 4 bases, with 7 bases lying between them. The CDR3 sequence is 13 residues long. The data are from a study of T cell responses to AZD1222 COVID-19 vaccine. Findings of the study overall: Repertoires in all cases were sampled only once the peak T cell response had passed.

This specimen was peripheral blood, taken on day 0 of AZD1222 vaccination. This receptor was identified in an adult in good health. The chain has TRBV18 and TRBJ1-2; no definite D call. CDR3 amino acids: CASSPLLGYGYTF. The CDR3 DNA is TGTGCCAGCTCACCACTTCTAGGCTATGGCTACACCTTC. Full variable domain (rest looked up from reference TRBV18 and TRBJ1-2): NAGVMQNPRHLVRRRGQEARLRCSPMKGHSHVYWYRQLPEEGLKFMVYLQKENIIDESGMPKERFSAEFPKEGPSILRIQQVVRGDSAAYFCASSPLLGYGYTFGSGTRLTVV.